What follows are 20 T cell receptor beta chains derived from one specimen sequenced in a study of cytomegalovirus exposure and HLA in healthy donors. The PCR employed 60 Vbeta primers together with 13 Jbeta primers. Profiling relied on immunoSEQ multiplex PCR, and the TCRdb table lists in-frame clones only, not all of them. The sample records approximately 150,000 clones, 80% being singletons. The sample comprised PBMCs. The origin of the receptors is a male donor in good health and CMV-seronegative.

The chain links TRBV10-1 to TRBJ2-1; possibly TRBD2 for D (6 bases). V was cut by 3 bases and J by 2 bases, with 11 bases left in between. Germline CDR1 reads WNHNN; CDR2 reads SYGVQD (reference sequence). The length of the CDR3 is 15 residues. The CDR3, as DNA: TGCGCCAGCAGTGACCCGGGGGTTACCTACAATGAGCAGTTCTTC. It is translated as CASSDPGVTYNEQFF.

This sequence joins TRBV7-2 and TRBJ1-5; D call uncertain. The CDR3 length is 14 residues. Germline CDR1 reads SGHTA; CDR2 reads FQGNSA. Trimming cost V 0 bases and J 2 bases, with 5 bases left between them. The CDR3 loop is CASSLASGNQPQHF. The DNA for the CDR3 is TGTGCCAGCAGCTTAGCGAGTGGCAATCAGCCCCAGCATTTT.

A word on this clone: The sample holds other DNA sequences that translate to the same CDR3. This CDR3 reads CASSLGQGNTGELFF. The DNA for the CDR3 is TGCGCCAGCAGCTTGGGGCAGGGAAATACCGGGGAGCTGTTTTTT. The rearrangement joins TRBV5-1 to TRBJ2-2; a weak D match, TRBD1 (5 bases). Germline CDR1 SGHRS, CDR2 YFSETQ. V was clipped by 0 bases and J by 5 bases, with 11 bases between them. The CDR3 runs to 15 residues.

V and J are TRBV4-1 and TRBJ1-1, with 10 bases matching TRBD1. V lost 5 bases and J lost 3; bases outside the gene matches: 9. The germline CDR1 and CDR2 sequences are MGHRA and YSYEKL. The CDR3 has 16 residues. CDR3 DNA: TGCGCCAGCAGCGCGGGGACAGGGGATATTTACACTGAAGCTTTCTTT. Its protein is CASSAGTGDIYTEAFF.

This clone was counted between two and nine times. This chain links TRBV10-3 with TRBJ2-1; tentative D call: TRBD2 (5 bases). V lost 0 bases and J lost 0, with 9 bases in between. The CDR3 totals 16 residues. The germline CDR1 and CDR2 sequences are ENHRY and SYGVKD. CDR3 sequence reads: CAISESERHSYNEQFF. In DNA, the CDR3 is TGTGCCATCAGTGAGTCCGAGCGGCACTCCTACAATGAGCAGTTCTTC.

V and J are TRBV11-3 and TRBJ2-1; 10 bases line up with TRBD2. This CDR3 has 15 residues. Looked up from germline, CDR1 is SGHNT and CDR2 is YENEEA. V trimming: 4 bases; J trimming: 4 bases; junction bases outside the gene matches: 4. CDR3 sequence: CASSSLAGVYNEQFF. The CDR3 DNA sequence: TGTGCCAGCAGCTCTCTAGCGGGAGTGTACAATGAGCAGTTCTTC. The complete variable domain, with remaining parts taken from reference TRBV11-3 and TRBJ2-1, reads EAGVVQSPRYKIIEKKQPVAFWCNPISGHNTLYWYLQNLGQGPELLIRYENEEAVDDSQLPKDRFSAERLKGVDSTLKIQPAELGDSAVYLCASSSLAGVYNEQFFGPGTRLTVL.

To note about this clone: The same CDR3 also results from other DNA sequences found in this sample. The CDR3 sequence is CASSIRGTEAFF. CDR3 DNA: TGTGCCAGTAGTATAAGGGGGACTGAAGCTTTCTTT. The rearrangement links TRBV19 to TRBJ1-1; TRBD1 is a possible D gene (6 bases). CDR1 and CDR2 from the germline V gene are LNHDA and SQIVND (reference sequence). V lost 2 bases to trimming and J lost 5 bases, with 6 bases between them. The CDR3 is 12 residues long.

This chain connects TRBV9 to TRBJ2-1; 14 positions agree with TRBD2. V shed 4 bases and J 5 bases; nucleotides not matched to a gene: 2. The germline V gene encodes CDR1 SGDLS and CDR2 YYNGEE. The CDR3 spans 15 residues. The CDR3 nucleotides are TGTGCCAGCAGCCGACTAGCGGGGGGGGACAATGAGCAGTTCTTC. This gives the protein CASSRLAGGDNEQFF.

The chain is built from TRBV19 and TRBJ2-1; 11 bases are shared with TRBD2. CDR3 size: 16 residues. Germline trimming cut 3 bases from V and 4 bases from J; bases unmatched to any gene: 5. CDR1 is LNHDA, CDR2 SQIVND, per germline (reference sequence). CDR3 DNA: TGTGCCAGTAGTATCGAGGCTAGCGGGGGGTACAATGAGCAGTTCTTC. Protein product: CASSIEASGGYNEQFF.

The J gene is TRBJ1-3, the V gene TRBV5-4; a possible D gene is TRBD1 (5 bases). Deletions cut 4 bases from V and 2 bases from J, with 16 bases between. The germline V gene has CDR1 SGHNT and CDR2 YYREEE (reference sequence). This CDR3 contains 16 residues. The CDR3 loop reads CASSRMTARPGNTIYF. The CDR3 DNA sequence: TGTGCCAGCAGCCGGATGACAGCCCGCCCTGGAAACACCATATATTTT.

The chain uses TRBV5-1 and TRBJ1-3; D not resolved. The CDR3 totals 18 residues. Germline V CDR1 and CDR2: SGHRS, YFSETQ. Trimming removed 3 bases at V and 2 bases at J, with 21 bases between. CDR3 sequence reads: CASSSQSTRQNPGNTIYF. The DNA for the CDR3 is TGCGCCAGCAGCTCCCAATCAACCAGACAAAATCCTGGAAACACCATATATTTT.

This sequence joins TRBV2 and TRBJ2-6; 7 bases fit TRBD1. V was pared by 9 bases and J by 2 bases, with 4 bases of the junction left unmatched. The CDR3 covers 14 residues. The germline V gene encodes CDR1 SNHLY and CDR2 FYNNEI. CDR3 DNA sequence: TGTGCCAGGGTGACAGGGACTGGGGCCAACGTCCTGACTTTC. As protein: CARVTGTGANVLTF.

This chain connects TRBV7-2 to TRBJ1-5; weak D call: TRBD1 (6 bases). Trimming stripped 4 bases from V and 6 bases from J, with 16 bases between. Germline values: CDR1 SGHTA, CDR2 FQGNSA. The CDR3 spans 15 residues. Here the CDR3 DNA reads TGTGCCAGCAGCTCCGACGGGCAGGGGCTTCAGCCCCAGCATTTT. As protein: CASSSDGQGLQPQHF.

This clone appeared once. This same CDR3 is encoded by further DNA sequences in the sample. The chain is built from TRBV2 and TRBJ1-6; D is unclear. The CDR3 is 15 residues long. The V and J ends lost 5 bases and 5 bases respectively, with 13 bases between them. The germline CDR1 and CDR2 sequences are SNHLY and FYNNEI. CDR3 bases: TGTGCCAGCAGTCCCTCTCGAGCAAATAATTCACCCCTCCACTTT. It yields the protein CASSPSRANNSPLHF.

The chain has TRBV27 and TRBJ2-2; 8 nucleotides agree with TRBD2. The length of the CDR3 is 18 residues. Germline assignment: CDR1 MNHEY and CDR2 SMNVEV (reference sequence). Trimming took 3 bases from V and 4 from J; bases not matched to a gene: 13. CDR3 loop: CASSFRGGRRSGTGELFF. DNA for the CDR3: TGTGCCAGCAGTTTCCGGGGGGGGCGCCGATCGGGCACCGGGGAGCTGTTTTTT.

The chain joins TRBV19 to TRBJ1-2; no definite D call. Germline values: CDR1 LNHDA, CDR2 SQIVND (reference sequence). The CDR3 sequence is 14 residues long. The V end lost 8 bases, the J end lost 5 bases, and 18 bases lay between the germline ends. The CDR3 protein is CASGSSGSRYGYTF. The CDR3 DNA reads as TGTGCCAGTGGCTCATCGGGGTCCCGTTATGGCTACACCTTC.

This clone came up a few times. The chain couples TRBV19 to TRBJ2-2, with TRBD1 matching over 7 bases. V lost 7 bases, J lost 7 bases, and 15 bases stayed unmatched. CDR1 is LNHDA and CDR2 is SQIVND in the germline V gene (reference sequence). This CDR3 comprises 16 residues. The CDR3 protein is CASNTGVGDAFGELFF. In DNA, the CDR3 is TGTGCCAGTAATACAGGGGTTGGGGATGCTTTCGGGGAGCTGTTTTTT.

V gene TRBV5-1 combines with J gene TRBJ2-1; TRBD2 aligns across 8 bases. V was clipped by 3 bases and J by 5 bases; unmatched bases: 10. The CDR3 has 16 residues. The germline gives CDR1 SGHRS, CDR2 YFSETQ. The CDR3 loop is CASSSGLSGGHNEQFF. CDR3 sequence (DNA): TGCGCCAGCAGCTCCGGACTAAGCGGGGGTCACAATGAGCAGTTCTTC.

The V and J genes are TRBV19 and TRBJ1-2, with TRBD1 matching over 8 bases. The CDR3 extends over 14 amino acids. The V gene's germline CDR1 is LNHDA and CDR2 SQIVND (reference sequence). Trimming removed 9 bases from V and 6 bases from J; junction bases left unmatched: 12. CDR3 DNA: TGTGCCAGCCAAGACAGGGGTCGGGAAAATGGCTACACCTTC. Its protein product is CASQDRGRENGYTF.

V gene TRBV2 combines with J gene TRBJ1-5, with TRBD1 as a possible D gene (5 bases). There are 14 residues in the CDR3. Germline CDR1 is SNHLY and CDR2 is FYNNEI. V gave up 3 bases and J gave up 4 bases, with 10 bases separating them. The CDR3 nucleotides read TGTGCCAGCAGTGACAGGGTCGGGAATCAGCCCCAGCATTTT. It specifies CASSDRVGNQPQHF.